Below are 30 T cell receptor beta chains sequenced from a single sample in a study of radiotherapy plus CTLA-4 blockade in lung cancer. Some clones are missing from TCRdb's copy, which holds only in-frame ones; the method was immunoSEQ multiplex PCR. The repertoire includes 83,000 or so clones, roughly four fifths of them detected once, and 0.82% sits in the top ten. The sequencing here drew on peripheral blood, taken from a patient treated with radiotherapy plus ipilimumab. The source of these receptors is a human donor with non-small cell lung cancer who had stable disease on radiotherapy plus ipilimumab.

The chain links TRBV23-1 to TRBJ1-4; D is unresolved. TRBV23-1 is classed as an ORF, of uncertain function. The CDR3 runs to 15 residues. With 3 bases removed from V and 11 bases from J, the gap between germline ends came to 19 bases. In DNA, the CDR3 is TGCGCCAGCAGTCATCTTTGCGGCGGGTTGGGGAAACTGTTTTTT. This codes for CASSHLCGGLGKLFF.

For this clone: This same CDR3 is encoded by further DNA sequences in the sample. The J gene is TRBJ1-2, the V gene TRBV29-1, with a possible D match to TRBD1 (6 bases). The CDR3 consists of 12 residues. Trimming shortened V by 1 base and J by 7 bases, and 10 bases separated the two germline ends. Germline V lookup: CDR1 SQVTM, CDR2 ANQGSEA. CDR3 sequence reads: CSVEGGAGGYTF. The CDR3 DNA is TGCAGCGTTGAAGGGGGGGCTGGTGGCTACACCTTC.

This clone was detected only a few times. The J gene is TRBJ2-7, the V gene TRBV15, with D hard to call. The CDR3 sequence is 13 residues long. V lost 2 bases and J lost 6, with 11 bases in between. The germline V gene has CDR1 LNHNV and CDR2 YYDKDF (reference sequence). The CDR3 protein is CATSRTDGLEQYF. In DNA, the CDR3 is TGTGCCACCAGCAGAACGGACGGCCTCGAGCAGTACTTC.

In DNA, the CDR3 is TGTGCCAGCAGCCTCGACAGGGTTAATTCACCCCTCCACTTT. It yields the protein CASSLDRVNSPLHF. The J gene is TRBJ1-6, the V gene TRBV7-8; 7 nucleotides agree with TRBD1. V lost 5 bases and J lost 6; bases outside the gene matches: 4. The CDR3 totals 14 residues. CDR1 SGHVS and CDR2 FQNEAQ come from the germline V gene.

This chain connects TRBV11-2 to TRBJ2-1; TRBD1 agrees at 12 bases. V was pared by 5 bases and J by 7 bases, with 9 bases of the junction left unmatched. CDR3 length: 16 residues. The germline gives CDR1 SGHAT, CDR2 FQNNGV. The CDR3 loop is CASSPRDRGRRNEQFF. The CDR3 DNA follows: TGTGCCAGCAGCCCTAGGGACAGGGGGCGCCGGAATGAGCAGTTCTTC.

The J gene is TRBJ2-3, the V gene TRBV5-1, with unresolved D. This CDR3 region has 15 residues. The V gene lost 0 bases and the J gene lost 2 bases, with 10 bases spanning the gap. Germline lookup yields CDR1 SGHRS and CDR2 YFSETQ. CDR3 sequence: CASSLVGWVTDTQYF. CDR3 DNA: TGCGCCAGCAGCTTGGTTGGCTGGGTCACAGATACGCAGTATTTT.

The genes are TRBV4-2 and TRBJ1-3; no reliable D call. CDR1 and CDR2 from the germline V gene are LGHNA and YNFKEQ. The ends were cut back, 2 bases at V and 0 bases at J, with 5 bases in the middle. The CDR3 totals 14 residues. CDR3 loop: CASSQTRSGNTIYF. CDR3 nucleotides: TGTGCCAGCAGCCAAACTCGCTCTGGAAACACCATATATTTT.

The CDR3 coding sequence is TGTGCCAGCAGTCCGGACAGGCCAGACAGAAACACCATATATTTT. The encoded protein is CASSPDRPDRNTIYF. V and J are TRBV2 and TRBJ1-3; 7 bases match TRBD1. CDR1 is SNHLY, CDR2 FYNNEI, per germline. This CDR3 comprises 15 residues. V shed 5 bases and J 5 bases; nucleotides not matched to a gene: 9.

A word on this clone: Other DNA variants within this sample encode the same CDR3. The rearrangement links TRBV20-1 to TRBJ1-1, with D tentatively TRBD1 (5 bases). CDR1 is DFQATT and CDR2 is SNEGSKA in the germline V gene (reference sequence). V was shortened by 3 bases and J by 4 bases, with 6 bases between the two germline ends. The CDR3 has 11 residues. The CDR3 is CSARGGTEAFF. CDR3 bases: TGCAGTGCTAGGGGGGGCACTGAAGCTTTCTTT.

The rearrangement links TRBV28 to TRBJ1-5, with D perhaps TRBD1 (6 bases). CDR3 length equals 13 residues. Germline CDR1 and CDR2: MDHEN and SYDVKM. V dropped 2 bases and J dropped 5 bases, with 7 bases sitting between them. CDR3 DNA sequence: TGTGCCAGCAGTTTACCAGGGGATCAGCCCCAGCATTTT. Translating it yields CASSLPGDQPQHF.

The chain links TRBV25-1 to TRBJ2-3; D is perhaps TRBD2 (5 bases). Trimming stripped 7 bases from V and 6 bases from J, with 17 bases between. The length of the CDR3 is 14 residues. Germline lookup yields CDR1 MGHDK and CDR2 SYGVNS. DNA for the CDR3: TGTGCCAGCACCCCGGACGTGAGAGGGGATACGCAGTATTTT. This codes for CASTPDVRGDTQYF.

This chain links TRBV28 with TRBJ2-3, with 8 positions matching TRBD2. Trimming at V came to 8 bases and at J to 0 bases, leaving 10 bases not matched to a gene. Germline V lookup: CDR1 MDHEN, CDR2 SYDVKM. The CDR3 loop spans 16 amino acids. This CDR3 reads CASWTGGTFSTDTQYF. As DNA, the CDR3 is TGTGCCAGCTGGACGGGGGGGACTTTTAGCACAGATACGCAGTATTTT.

The rearrangement joins TRBV25-1 to TRBJ1-4; 10 nucleotides align to TRBD1. Germline CDR1 is MGHDK and CDR2 is SYGVNS. V lost 1 base, J lost 7 bases, and 3 bases stayed unmatched. CDR3 size: 15 residues. CDR3 protein: CASSEWDRGGEKLFF. Written as DNA, the CDR3 is TGTGCCAGCAGTGAATGGGACAGGGGAGGTGAAAAACTGTTTTTT. The full variable domain, completed using reference TRBV25-1 and TRBJ1-4, is EADIYQTPRYLVIGTGKKITLECSQTMGHDKMYWYQQDPGMELHLIHYSYGVNSTEKGDLSSESTVSRIRTEHFPLTLESARPSHTSQYLCASSEWDRGGEKLFFGSGTQLSVL.

The rearrangement links TRBV6-1 to TRBJ1-1, with D uncertain. Germline values: CDR1 MNHNS, CDR2 SASEGT. V shed 4 bases and J shed 6 bases, with 12 bases lying between them. The CDR3 spans 13 residues. This CDR3 reads CASSASRSAEAFF. DNA for the CDR3: TGTGCCAGCAGTGCGAGTAGGTCCGCTGAAGCTTTCTTT.

The rearrangement uses TRBV4-1 and TRBJ2-2; tentatively, D is TRBD2 (6 bases). Germline CDR1 reads MGHRA; CDR2 reads YSYEKL. The CDR3 runs to 15 residues. V lost 2 bases, J lost 7 bases, and 14 bases lay in between. CDR3 in amino acids: CASSQPTGRSGELFF. The CDR3 DNA follows: TGCGCCAGCAGCCAACCTACGGGGAGGAGCGGGGAGCTGTTTTTT.

The rearrangement links TRBV21-1 to TRBJ1-5. TRBV21-1 is termed a pseudogene. The CDR3 totals 17 residues. CDR3 nucleotide sequence: TGTGCCAGCAGGAGTATTTTGCTACATTGGCATCATCAGCCCCAGCATTTT. It codes for CASRSILLHWHHQPQHF.

This clone was counted a single time. Germline is not matched at one junction end, which may reflect a read error. The identical CDR3 is also encoded by other nucleotide sequences in the sample. Written as DNA, the CDR3 is TGCGCCAGTAGATCCGGGGCCGAAAAACTGTTTTTT. Translation: CASRSGAEKLFF. This rearrangement joins TRBV19 to TRBJ1-4; TRBD1 is a possible D gene (5 bases). CDR1 is LNHDA, CDR2 SQIVND, per germline (reference sequence). The CDR3 runs to 12 residues.

This sequence joins TRBV28 and TRBJ1-4; 8 bases match TRBD1. J gave up 0 bases and V 10 bases, and 7 bases lay outside the gene matches. Germline V gene data show CDR1 as MDHEN and CDR2 as SYDVKM. The CDR3 runs 15 residues. The CDR3 is CATGTGSATNEKLFF. CDR3 DNA: TGTGCCACCGGGACAGGAAGCGCAACTAATGAAAAACTGTTTTTT.

The V and J genes are TRBV28 and TRBJ1-5, with 8 nucleotides matching TRBD1. The CDR3 is 20 amino acids. Germline V lookup: CDR1 MDHEN, CDR2 SYDVKM. J was trimmed by 0 bases and V by 5 bases; bases with no gene match: 18. The CDR3 region is CASSHRSDRAPHYSNQPQHF. The CDR3 DNA reads as TGTGCCAGCAGTCACCGGTCGGACAGGGCCCCCCACTATAGCAATCAGCCCCAGCATTTT.

V usage is TRBV19 and J usage is TRBJ2-4, with 8 bases matching TRBD1. The ends lost 9 bases at V and 5 bases at J; junction bases unmatched: 9. The CDR3 is 14 amino acids. Per germline, CDR1 LNHDA and CDR2 SQIVND (reference sequence). The CDR3 here is CASRDRSRENIQYF. In DNA, the CDR3 is TGTGCCAGCAGGGACAGGTCACGAGAAAACATTCAGTACTTC.

The gene calls are TRBV9 and TRBJ1-2, with D uncertain. V lost 0 bases to trimming and J lost 3 bases, with 12 bases between them. The CDR3 extends over 15 amino acids. The germline CDR1 and CDR2 sequences are SGDLS and YYNGEE. CDR3 DNA: TGTGCCAGCAGCGTAGCCCCAGATACCGACTATGGCTACACCTTC. Protein product: CASSVAPDTDYGYTF.

This clone showed up just a few times. This sequence joins TRBV5-4 and TRBJ2-7; 9 positions match TRBD2. Per germline, CDR1 SGHNT and CDR2 YYREEE (reference sequence). CDR3 length: 15 residues. The junction had 7 bases not matched to a gene; V was cut back by 3 bases and J by 3 bases. The DNA of the CDR3 is TGTGCCAGCAGCTCGAGTAGCGGGGGCCTCTACGAGCAGTACTTC. Translating gives CASSSSSGGLYEQYF. Variable domain in full (rest from reference TRBV5-4 and TRBJ2-7): ETGVTQSPTHLIKTRGQQVTLRCSSQSGHNTVSWYQQALGQGPQFIFQYYREEENGRGNFPPRFSGLQFPNYSSELNVNALELDDSALYLCASSSSSGGLYEQYFGPGTRLTVT.

This clone was counted a single time. The V call is TRBV2, the J call TRBJ2-6, with D hard to call. Germline V gene data show CDR1 as SNHLY and CDR2 as FYNNEI. The CDR3 has 18 residues. V was shortened by 8 bases and J by 0 bases, with 20 bases between the two germline ends. The CDR3 is CASVFLGKGSSGANVLTF. The CDR3 coding sequence is TGTGCCAGCGTGTTCTTGGGGAAAGGGTCCTCTGGGGCCAACGTCCTGACTTTC.

V usage is TRBV5-5 and J usage is TRBJ1-4; 7 bases are shared with TRBD1. The V segment lost 0 bases and the J segment 5 bases; nucleotides outside the gene matches: 1. This CDR3 contains 14 residues. Germline CDR1 reads SGHKS; CDR2 reads YYEKEE (reference sequence). The DNA for the CDR3 is TGTGCCAGCAGCTTGGCCAGGGGGAATGAAAAACTGTTTTTT. Its translation is CASSLARGNEKLFF.

This sequence joins TRBV11-2 and TRBJ2-6, with TRBD1 identical over 7 bases. V trimming: 9 bases; J trimming: 0 bases; junction bases outside the gene matches: 5. The CDR3 consists of 15 residues. Germline V CDR1 and CDR2: SGHAT, FQNNGV. The DNA of the CDR3 is TGTGCCAGTCCGGGACAGCGCTCTGGGGCCAACGTCCTGACTTTC. This gives the protein CASPGQRSGANVLTF.

In its sample, this clone was seen a few times. The chain has TRBV28 and TRBJ2-5; 8 positions match TRBD1. Per the germline V gene, CDR1 is MDHEN and CDR2 is SYDVKM. The CDR3 sequence is 14 residues long. Trimming took 2 bases from V and 5 from J; bases not matched to a gene: 4. In DNA form, the CDR3 reads TGTGCCAGCAGTTTAGGCAGGGGGCCGGAGACCCAGTACTTC. Encoded protein: CASSLGRGPETQYF.

The V and J genes are TRBV27 and TRBJ1-1; D uncertain. The germline gives CDR1 MNHEY, CDR2 SMNVEV (reference sequence). V dropped 5 bases and J dropped 0 bases, with 10 bases sitting between them. This CDR3 is built from 14 residues. The CDR3 nucleotides read TGTGCCAGCAGTCCAGGTCTCTTGAACACTGAAGCTTTCTTT. The encoded protein is CASSPGLLNTEAFF.

The chain couples TRBV9 to TRBJ2-7; D remains unclear. The germline gives CDR1 SGDLS, CDR2 YYNGEE. This CDR3 is built from 13 residues. V lost 1 base, J lost 7 bases, and 12 bases lay in between. The CDR3 reads CASSVNTGGEQYF. The CDR3, as DNA: TGTGCCAGCAGCGTAAACACGGGTGGGGAGCAGTACTTC.

The rearrangement links TRBV2 to TRBJ2-7, with TRBD1 matching over 7 bases. From germline, CDR1 is SNHLY and CDR2 FYNNEI. Unmatched junction bases numbered 4, after V lost 6 bases and J lost 2 bases. The CDR3 loop spans 13 amino acids. The CDR3 DNA sequence: TGTGCCAGCAGAACGGGACAGACCTACGAGCAGTACTTC. Amino acid sequence: CASRTGQTYEQYF.

This chain uses TRBV7-9 with TRBJ1-2, with D unclear. In germline, CDR1 is SEHNR, CDR2 FQNEAQ (reference sequence). V was pared by 5 bases and J by 2 bases, with 15 bases between. The CDR3 runs to 15 residues. The CDR3 loop is CASSPIGRENYGYTF. The CDR3 DNA sequence: TGTGCCAGCAGCCCTATAGGACGGGAGAACTATGGCTACACCTTC. Full variable domain (rest looked up from reference TRBV7-9 and TRBJ1-2): DTGVSQNPRHKITKRGQNVTFRCDPISEHNRLYWYRQTLGQGPEFLTYFQNEAQLEKSRLLSDRFSAERPKGSFSTLEIQRTEQGDSAMYLCASSPIGRENYGYTFGSGTRLTVV.